A single sample gave rise to the 2 T cell receptor beta chains below, sequenced in a study of blood T cell repertoires in COVID-19. Produced via immunoSEQ multiplex PCR; TCRdb's table is partial and in-frame only. The profile shows about 77,000 clones, roughly nine tenths of them singletons. Sequenced material: peripheral blood. All receptors derive from an elderly woman with active or convalescent COVID-19.

CDR3 bases: TGTGCCAGCAGTCCGCACGCGGTCACCGGGGAGCTGTTTTTT. Its translation is CASSPHAVTGELFF. The rearrangement joins TRBV28 to TRBJ2-2; D gene uncertain. CDR3 size: 14 residues. Per the germline V gene, CDR1 is MDHEN and CDR2 is SYDVKM. V was clipped by 5 bases and J by 4 bases, with 11 bases between them.

The chain employs TRBV5-4 and TRBJ2-7, with 7 bases aligning to TRBD1. Germline CDR1 and CDR2: SGHNT and YYREEE (reference sequence). The CDR3 spans 15 residues. Trimming removed 10 bases from V and 3 bases from J; junction bases left unmatched: 16. CDR3: CAVASGTEKVYEQYF. The CDR3 nucleotides are TGTGCCGTCGCCTCCGGGACAGAAAAGGTCTACGAGCAGTACTTC. Variable domain in full (rest from reference TRBV5-4 and TRBJ2-7): ETGVTQSPTHLIKTRGQQVTLRCSSQSGHNTVSWYQQALGQGPQFIFQYYREEENGRGNFPPRFSGLQFPNYSSELNVNALELDDSALYLCAVASGTEKVYEQYFGPGTRLTVT.